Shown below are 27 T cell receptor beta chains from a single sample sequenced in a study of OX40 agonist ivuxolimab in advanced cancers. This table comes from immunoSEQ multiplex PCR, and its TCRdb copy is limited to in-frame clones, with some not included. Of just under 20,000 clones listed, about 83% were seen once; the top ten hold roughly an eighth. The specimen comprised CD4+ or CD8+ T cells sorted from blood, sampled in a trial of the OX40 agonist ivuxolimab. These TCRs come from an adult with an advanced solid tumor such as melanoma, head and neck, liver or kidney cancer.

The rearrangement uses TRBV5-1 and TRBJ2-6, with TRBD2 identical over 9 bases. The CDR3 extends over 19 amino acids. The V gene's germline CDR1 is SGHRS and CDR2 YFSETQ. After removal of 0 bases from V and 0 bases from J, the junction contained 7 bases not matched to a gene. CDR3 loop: CASSLDGSSGISGANVLTF. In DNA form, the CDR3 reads TGCGCCAGCAGCTTGGATGGGTCTAGCGGGATCTCTGGGGCCAACGTCCTGACTTTC.

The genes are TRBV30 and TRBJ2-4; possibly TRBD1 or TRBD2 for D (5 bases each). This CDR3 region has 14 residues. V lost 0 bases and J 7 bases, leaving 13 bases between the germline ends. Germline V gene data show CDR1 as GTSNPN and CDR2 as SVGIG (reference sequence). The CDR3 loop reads CAWSVGVGPNIQYF. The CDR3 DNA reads TGTGCCTGGAGTGTAGGGGTGGGACCTAACATTCAGTACTTC. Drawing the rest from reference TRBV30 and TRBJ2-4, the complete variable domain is SQTIHQWPATLVQPVGSPLSLECTVEGTSNPNLYWYRQAAGRGLQLLFYSVGIGQISSEVPQNLSASRPQDRQFILSSKKLLLSDSGFYLCAWSVGVGPNIQYFGAGTRLSVL.

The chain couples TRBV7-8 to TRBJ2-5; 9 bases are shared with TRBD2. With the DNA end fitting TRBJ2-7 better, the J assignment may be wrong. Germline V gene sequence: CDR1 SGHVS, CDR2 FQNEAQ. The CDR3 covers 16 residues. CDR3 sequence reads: CASSLGVAGAGYEQYF. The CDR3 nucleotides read TGTGCCAGCAGCTTAGGGGTAGCGGGAGCGGGTTACGAGCAGTACTTC.

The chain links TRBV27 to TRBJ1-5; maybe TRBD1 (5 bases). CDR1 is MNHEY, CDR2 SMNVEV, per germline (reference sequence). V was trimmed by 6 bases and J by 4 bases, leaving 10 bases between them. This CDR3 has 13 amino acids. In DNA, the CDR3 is TGTGCCAGCAGCCCCGGGGCGAATCAGCCCCAGCATTTT. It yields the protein CASSPGANQPQHF.

CDR3 sequence: CASSLLGTSGTYEQYF. CDR3 bases: TGTGCCAGCAGTTTGCTGGGTACCAGCGGCACCTACGAGCAGTACTTC. V gene TRBV28 combines with J gene TRBJ2-7; TRBD2 might be the D (5 bases). The CDR3 spans 16 residues. Germline CDR1 and CDR2: MDHEN and SYDVKM. Deletions cut 3 bases from V and 2 bases from J, with 17 bases between. The full variable domain, with the rest looked up from reference TRBV28 and TRBJ2-7, is DVKVTQSSRYLVKRTGEKVFLECVQDMDHENMFWYRQDPGLGLRLIYFSYDVKMKEKGDIPEGYSVSREKKERFSLILESASTNQTSMYLCASSLLGTSGTYEQYFGPGTRLTVT.

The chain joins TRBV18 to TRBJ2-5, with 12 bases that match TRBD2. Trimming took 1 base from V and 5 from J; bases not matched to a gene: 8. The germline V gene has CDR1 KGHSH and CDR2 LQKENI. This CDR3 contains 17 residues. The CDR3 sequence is CASSPRFRLAGEETQYF. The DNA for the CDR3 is TGTGCCAGCTCACCACGGTTCAGACTAGCGGGAGAGGAGACCCAGTACTTC.

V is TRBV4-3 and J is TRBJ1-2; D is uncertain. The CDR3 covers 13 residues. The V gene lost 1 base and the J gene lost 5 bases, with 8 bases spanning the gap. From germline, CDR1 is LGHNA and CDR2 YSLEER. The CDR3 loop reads CASSQVSGYGYTF. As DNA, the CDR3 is TGCGCCAGCAGCCAAGTTTCGGGTTATGGCTACACCTTC.

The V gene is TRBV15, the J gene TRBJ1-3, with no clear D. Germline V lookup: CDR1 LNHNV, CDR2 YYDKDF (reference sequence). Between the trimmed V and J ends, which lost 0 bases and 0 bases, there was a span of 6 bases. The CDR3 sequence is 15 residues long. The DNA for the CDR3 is TGTGCCACCAGCAGAGATCGTACCTCTGGAAACACCATATATTTT. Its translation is CATSRDRTSGNTIYF.

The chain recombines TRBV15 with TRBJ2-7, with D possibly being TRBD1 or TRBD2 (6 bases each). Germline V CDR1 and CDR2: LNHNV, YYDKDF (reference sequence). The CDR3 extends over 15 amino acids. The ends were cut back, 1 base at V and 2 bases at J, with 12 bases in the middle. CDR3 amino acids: CATSRGRGAPYEQYF. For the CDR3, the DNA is TGTGCCACCAGCAGAGGAAGGGGGGCCCCCTACGAGCAGTACTTC.

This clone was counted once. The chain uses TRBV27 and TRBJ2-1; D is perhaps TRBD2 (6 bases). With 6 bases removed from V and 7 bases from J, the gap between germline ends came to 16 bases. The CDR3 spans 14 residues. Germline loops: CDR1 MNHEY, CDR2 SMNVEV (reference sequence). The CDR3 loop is CASSYTGLHNEQFF. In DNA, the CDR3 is TGTGCCAGCAGCTATACGGGACTGCATAATGAGCAGTTCTTC.

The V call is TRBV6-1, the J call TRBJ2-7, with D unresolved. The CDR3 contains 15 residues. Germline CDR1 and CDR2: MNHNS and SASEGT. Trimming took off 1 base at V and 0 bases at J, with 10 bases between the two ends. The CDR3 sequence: CASSEEELSSYEQYF. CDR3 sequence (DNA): TGTGCCAGCAGTGAAGAGGAACTGAGCTCCTACGAGCAGTACTTC.

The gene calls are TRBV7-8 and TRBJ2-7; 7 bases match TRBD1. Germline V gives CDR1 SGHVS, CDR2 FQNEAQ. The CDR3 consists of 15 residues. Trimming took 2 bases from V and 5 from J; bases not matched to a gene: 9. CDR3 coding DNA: TGTGCCAGCAGCTTACCAAGACAGGGTAGTAACGAGCAGTACTTC. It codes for CASSLPRQGSNEQYF.

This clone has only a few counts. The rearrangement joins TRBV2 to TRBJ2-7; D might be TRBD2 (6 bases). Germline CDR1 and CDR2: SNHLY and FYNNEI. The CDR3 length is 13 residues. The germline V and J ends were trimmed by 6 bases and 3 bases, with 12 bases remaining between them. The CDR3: CASREGGNYEQYF. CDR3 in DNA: TGTGCCAGCAGAGAGGGCGGGAACTACGAGCAGTACTTC.

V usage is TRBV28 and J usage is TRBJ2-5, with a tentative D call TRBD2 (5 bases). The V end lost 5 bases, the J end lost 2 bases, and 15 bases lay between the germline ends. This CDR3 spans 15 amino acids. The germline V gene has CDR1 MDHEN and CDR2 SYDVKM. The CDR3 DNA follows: TGTGCCAGCAGTCAACCCCAAAGCGGACAAGAGACCCAGTACTTC. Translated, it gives CASSQPQSGQETQYF.

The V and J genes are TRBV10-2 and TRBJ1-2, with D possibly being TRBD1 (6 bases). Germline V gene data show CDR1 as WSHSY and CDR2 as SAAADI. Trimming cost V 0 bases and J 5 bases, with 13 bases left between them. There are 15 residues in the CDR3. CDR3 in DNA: TGCGCCAGCAGTGAGTCGGAGACAGGACTTTATGGCTACACCTTC. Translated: CASSESETGLYGYTF.

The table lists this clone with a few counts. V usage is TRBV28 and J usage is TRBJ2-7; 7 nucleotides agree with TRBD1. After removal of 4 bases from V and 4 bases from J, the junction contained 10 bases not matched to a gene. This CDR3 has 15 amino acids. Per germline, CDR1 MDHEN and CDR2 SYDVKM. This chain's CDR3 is CASSYLPGQLYEQYF. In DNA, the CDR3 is TGTGCCAGCAGTTATCTCCCGGGACAGTTATACGAGCAGTACTTC.

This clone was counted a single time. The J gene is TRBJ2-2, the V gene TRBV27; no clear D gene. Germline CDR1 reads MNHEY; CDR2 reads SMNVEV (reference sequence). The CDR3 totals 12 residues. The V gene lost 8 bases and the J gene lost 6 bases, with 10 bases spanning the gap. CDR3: CASRRPAGELFF. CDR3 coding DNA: TGTGCCAGCCGCCGGCCAGCCGGGGAGCTGTTTTTT.

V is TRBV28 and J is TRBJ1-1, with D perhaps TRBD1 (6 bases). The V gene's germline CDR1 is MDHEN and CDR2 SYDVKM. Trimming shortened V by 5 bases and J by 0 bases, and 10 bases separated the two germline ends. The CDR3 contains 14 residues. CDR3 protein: CASSAGHMNTEAFF. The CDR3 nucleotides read TGTGCCAGCAGTGCGGGACATATGAACACTGAAGCTTTCTTT. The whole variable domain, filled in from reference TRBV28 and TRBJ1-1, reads DVKVTQSSRYLVKRTGEKVFLECVQDMDHENMFWYRQDPGLGLRLIYFSYDVKMKEKGDIPEGYSVSREKKERFSLILESASTNQTSMYLCASSAGHMNTEAFFGQGTRLTVV.

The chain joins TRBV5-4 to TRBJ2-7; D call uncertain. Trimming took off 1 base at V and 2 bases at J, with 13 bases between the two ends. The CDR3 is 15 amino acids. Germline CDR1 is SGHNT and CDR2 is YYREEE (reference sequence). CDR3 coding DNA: TGTGCCAGCAGCTTGAATCTAGACAAGCCCTACGAGCAGTACTTC. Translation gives CASSLNLDKPYEQYF.

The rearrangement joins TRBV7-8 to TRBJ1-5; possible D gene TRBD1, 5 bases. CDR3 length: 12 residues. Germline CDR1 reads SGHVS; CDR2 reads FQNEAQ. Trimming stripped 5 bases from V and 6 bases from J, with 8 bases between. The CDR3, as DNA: TGTGCCAGCAGCGCAGGGAGTCAGCCCCAGCATTTT. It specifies CASSAGSQPQHF.

CDR3 nucleotide sequence: TGTGCCAGTAGGCCCGGGGGGGTCACTGAAGCTTTCTTT. Protein: CASRPGGVTEAFF. The chain has TRBV19 and TRBJ1-1; the D gene is possibly TRBD1 (5 bases). The CDR3 contains 13 residues. Trimming removed 6 bases at V and 4 bases at J, with 12 bases between. Germline values: CDR1 LNHDA, CDR2 SQIVND (reference sequence).

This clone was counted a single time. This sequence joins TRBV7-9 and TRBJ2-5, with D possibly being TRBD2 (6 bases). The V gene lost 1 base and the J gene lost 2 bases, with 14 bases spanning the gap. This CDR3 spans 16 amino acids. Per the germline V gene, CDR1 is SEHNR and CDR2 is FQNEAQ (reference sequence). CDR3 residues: CASSLDGVGLQETQYF. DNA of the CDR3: TGTGCCAGCAGCTTAGACGGAGTGGGACTTCAAGAGACCCAGTACTTC.

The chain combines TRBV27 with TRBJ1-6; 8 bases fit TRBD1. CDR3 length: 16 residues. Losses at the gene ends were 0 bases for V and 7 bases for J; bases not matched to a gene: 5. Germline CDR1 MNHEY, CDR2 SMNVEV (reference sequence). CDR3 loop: CASSLSPRGRNSPLHF. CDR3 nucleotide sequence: TGTGCCAGCAGTTTATCGCCCAGGGGGCGGAATTCACCCCTCCACTTT.

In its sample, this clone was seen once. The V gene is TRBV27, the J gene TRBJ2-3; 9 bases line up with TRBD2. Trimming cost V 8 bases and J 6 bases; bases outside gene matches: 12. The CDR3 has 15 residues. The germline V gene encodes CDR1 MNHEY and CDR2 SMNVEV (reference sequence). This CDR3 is CASSGGSGRWDTQYF. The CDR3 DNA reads TGTGCCAGCTCCGGGGGGAGCGGGAGGTGGGATACGCAGTATTTT.

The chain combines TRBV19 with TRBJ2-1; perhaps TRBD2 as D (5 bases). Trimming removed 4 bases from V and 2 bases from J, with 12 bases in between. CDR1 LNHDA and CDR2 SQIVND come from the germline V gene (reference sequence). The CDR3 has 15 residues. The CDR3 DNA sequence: TGTGCCAGTAGTACCTCGACTAACCCCTACAATGAGCAGTTCTTC. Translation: CASSTSTNPYNEQFF.

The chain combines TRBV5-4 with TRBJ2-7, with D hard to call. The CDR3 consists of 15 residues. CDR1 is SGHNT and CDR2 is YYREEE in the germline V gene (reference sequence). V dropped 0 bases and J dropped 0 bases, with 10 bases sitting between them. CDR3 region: CASSLGTGFSYEQYF. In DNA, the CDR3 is TGTGCCAGCAGCTTGGGGACGGGTTTCTCCTACGAGCAGTACTTC.

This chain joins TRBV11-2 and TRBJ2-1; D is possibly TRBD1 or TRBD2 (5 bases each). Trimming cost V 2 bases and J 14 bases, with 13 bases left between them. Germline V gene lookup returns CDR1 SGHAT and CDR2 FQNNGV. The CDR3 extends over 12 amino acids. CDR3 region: CASSLNGAVEFF. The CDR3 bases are TGTGCCAGCAGCTTAAACGGGGCCGTGGAGTTCTTC.